This T cell receptor (beta chain) was sequenced during a study of blood T cell repertoires in COVID-19. Some clones are missing from TCRdb's copy, which holds only in-frame ones; the method was immunoSEQ multiplex PCR. Of about 160,000 clones listed, roughly 90% are singletons. The CDR3 covers 16 residues. CDR1 SGHTA and CDR2 FQGNSA come from the germline V gene. The V and J ends lost 4 bases and 3 bases, in that order; junction bases with no gene match: 11. The chain has TRBV7-2 and TRBJ2-7; 8 bases are a match to TRBD1. This sequence originates from a woman aged 45-65 years who had recovered from COVID-19. The material sequenced was PBMCs or T cells enriched from blood (not recorded which). The CDR3 here is CASSSEGGQERYEQYF. The DNA of the CDR3 is TGTGCCAGCAGCTCGGAGGGGGGACAGGAGCGCTACGAGCAGTACTTC.